This T cell receptor (beta chain) originates from a study of blood T cell repertoires in COVID-19 (dated by TCRdb to about 2020). Study-wide context: Samples from collaborators originated in the United States, Italy and Spain and spanned both the acute and convalescent phases of COVID-19. The material from the prospective study consisted of cDNA or gDNA derived from T cells, B-cell-depleted T cells, or PBMCs. The dataset comprised deeply sampled blood TCRbeta repertoires from subjects exposed to, actively infected with, or recovered from COVID-19. The repertoires were released in a freely available public database meant as a resource for research on the immune response to SARS-CoV-2. Samples were obtained from the ongoing ImmuneRACE study (first 160 participants) and from over 1,000 subjects provided by 6 global collaborators. Sample metadata almost always included a de-identified subject ID, COVID-19 status, age in years and sex. Where available, HLA class I and class II types were obtained from metadata supplied by the sample provider rather than from assay-based typing. Findings and caveats that apply to the study as a whole: The quantity of clinical and demographic metadata differed by source and by participant and was supplied without curation.

The immunoSEQ Assay, a bias-controlled multiplex PCR, was used to amplify TCRbeta CDR3 regions from genomic DNA. The study's own analysis went as follows. Within the assay, amplification of reference gene primers was used to estimate how many nucleated cells each sample contained. To quantify the absolute abundance of each unique TCRbeta CDR3 rearrangement, sequence reads were collapsed and filtered. For each sample, productive Simpson clonality was calculated as the square root of Simpson's diversity index over productive rearrangements. The clones in this table, taken by TCRdb from immuneACCESS, are in-frame only. Not every clone is retained; where verified, under half of the shortfall comes from an unresolved V gene, and the cause of the rest is unknown. The V and J calls and the clone size are those of that table, but D and trimming were determined from the DNA. Counted in this sample were over 100,000 clones; around 88% of them appeared once. About a tenth of the sample rests with the top ten.

Each collaborating institution followed its own protocols to collect whole blood in K2EDTA tubes. For TCRbeta analysis, collaborators shipped samples in one of three forms: frozen whole blood, isolated PBMCs, or DNA extracted from either of those sample types. The germline V gene specifies MNHEY as CDR1 and SVGAGI as CDR2. Inclusive of the bounding cysteine and phenylalanine, the CDR3 is 14 residues long. CDR3 DNA only is kept here, 42 bases in frame from base 1. V and J lose 7 bases and 6 bases, and a span of 18 bases separates them. About this clone itself: No antigen is known for it. There are no base qualities to consult, and no much larger clone falls within one base.

The TCR originated in a man aged 50 or older with acute or convalescent COVID-19. The chain was built from TRBV6-5 and TRBJ1-2, with no confident D gene call. What was sequenced was peripheral blood. The DNA reads TGTGCCAGCACTCCGGGGTCTACCCTTGATGGCTACACCTTC. This encodes CASTPGSTLDGYTF.